Below are 23 T cell receptor beta chains sequenced from a single sample in a study of Ad26.COV2.S vaccination and SARS-CoV-2 variants listed by TCRdb under 2021. The library was made by the immunoSEQ multiplex PCR assay. TCRdb retrieved this table from immuneACCESS and kept in-frame rearrangements only. Not all clones are present; in checked studies, unresolved V genes account for under half, and no reason is known for the remainder. Recorded for this sample are tens of thousands of clones; roughly four fifths of them occurred a single time. Approximately 44% of the sample lies in the top ten. Taken with the paper, the label for time point translates to: individuals recovered from natural SARS-CoV-2 infection. The source material was peripheral blood, sampled after recovery from COVID-19. These receptors came from a human donor who had recovered from COVID-19.

The chain uses TRBV30 and TRBJ1-2; 10 nucleotides match TRBD1. Germline V CDR1 and CDR2: GTSNPN, SVGIG (reference sequence). The CDR3 length is 14 residues. The ends lost 5 bases at V and 3 bases at J; junction bases unmatched: 6. The CDR3 protein is CAWSRDRGHYGYTF. DNA of the CDR3: TGTGCCTGGTCCCGGGACAGGGGCCACTATGGCTACACCTTC.

The V and J genes are TRBV2 and TRBJ1-5; 7 positions match TRBD1. J gave up 0 bases and V 4 bases, and 9 bases lay outside the gene matches. CDR3 length: 17 amino acids. The germline V gene encodes CDR1 SNHLY and CDR2 FYNNEI. CDR3 amino acids: CASSGGDSLYSNQPQHF. The CDR3 nucleotides read TGTGCCAGCAGTGGGGGGGACAGCTTGTATAGCAATCAGCCCCAGCATTTT.

The J gene is TRBJ2-3, the V gene TRBV5-6; TRBD2 matches at 13 bases. In germline, CDR1 is SGHDT, CDR2 YYEEEE. Germline trimming cut 6 bases from V and 8 bases from J; bases unmatched to any gene: 6. This CDR3 spans 14 amino acids. The CDR3 spells CASMAGLAGITQYF. CDR3 nucleotide sequence: TGTGCCAGCATGGCGGGACTAGCGGGGATTACGCAGTATTTT.

The chain has TRBV24-1 and TRBJ1-5; D is possibly TRBD1 (6 bases). This CDR3 is 15 amino acids long. In germline, CDR1 is KGHDR, CDR2 SFDVKD. V gave up 3 bases and J gave up 4 bases, with 12 bases separating them. CDR3 in DNA: TGTGCCACCAGTGATGGGGGGCGAGGGAATCAGCCCCAGCATTTT. It encodes CATSDGGRGNQPQHF.

The chain combines TRBV3-1 (or the pseudogene TRBV3-2) with TRBJ2-7, with 8 bases identical to TRBD1. The length of the CDR3 is 14 residues. The germline V gene has CDR1 LGHDT and CDR2 YNNKEL (reference sequence). Trimming took 1 base from V and 4 from J; bases not matched to a gene: 3. The CDR3 loop is CASSQAGGGYEQYF. CDR3 coding DNA: TGTGCCAGCAGCCAAGCAGGGGGCGGGTACGAGCAGTACTTC.

V and J are TRBV7-2 and TRBJ1-5; tentative D call: TRBD1 (6 bases). V was pared by 4 bases and J by 11 bases, with 12 bases between. Germline V gene lookup returns CDR1 SGHTA and CDR2 FQGNSA. The CDR3 consists of 12 residues. CDR3: CASSWGGLAQHF. In DNA form, the CDR3 reads TGTGCCAGCAGCTGGGGGGGCTTGGCCCAGCATTTT.

This clone has just one count. This chain joins TRBV29-1 and TRBJ2-1, with 8 bases identical to TRBD2. The germline gives CDR1 SQVTM, CDR2 ANQGSEA. CDR3 size: 15 residues. The CDR3, as DNA: TGCAGTGCAACTAGCGGAAAGGCCTCCTACAATGAGCAGTTCTTC. Translation: CSATSGKASYNEQFF.

The J gene is TRBJ2-3, the V gene TRBV19; 8 bases are a match to TRBD2. The CDR3 sequence is 16 residues long. With V trimmed by 1 base and J by 6 bases, 9 bases remained unmatched. Germline assignment: CDR1 LNHDA and CDR2 SQIVND (reference sequence). CDR3 bases: TGTGCCAGTAGTATAGGACACCAGCGGGGGAGGGATACGCAGTATTTT. This translates into CASSIGHQRGRDTQYF.

V gene TRBV7-2 combines with J gene TRBJ2-7, with TRBD2 identical over 11 bases. Germline CDR1 SGHTA, CDR2 FQGNSA. Trimming at V came to 4 bases and at J to 4 bases, leaving 9 bases not matched to a gene. The CDR3 sequence is 16 residues long. CDR3 nucleotide sequence: TGTGCCAGCAGCTCAGGGCCCGGGACTAGCGGATACGAGCAGTACTTC. Protein: CASSSGPGTSGYEQYF.

This sequence joins TRBV5-5 and TRBJ2-6; D not certain. This CDR3 spans 14 amino acids. V shed 7 bases and J shed 1 base, with 9 bases lying between them. Germline assignment: CDR1 SGHKS and CDR2 YYEKEE (reference sequence). The CDR3 DNA reads TGTGCCAGCGCCGTCGGTTCTGGGGCCAACGTCCTGACTTTC. Residues: CASAVGSGANVLTF.

The chain has TRBV3-1 (or the pseudogene TRBV3-2) and TRBJ1-1; the D gene is possibly TRBD1 (6 bases). Germline V CDR1 and CDR2: LGHDT, YNNKEL (reference sequence). V dropped 5 bases and J dropped 8 bases, with 15 bases sitting between them. The CDR3 is 13 residues long. The CDR3 reads CASSSYGGGEAFF. CDR3 DNA sequence: TGTGCCAGCAGCTCTTACGGGGGCGGGGAAGCTTTCTTT.

The chain links TRBV2 to TRBJ2-3, with 12 bases lining up with TRBD2. The V gene end was trimmed by 6 bases and the J gene end by 1 base; junction bases not matched to a gene: 5. The CDR3 runs to 16 residues. The germline V gene encodes CDR1 SNHLY and CDR2 FYNNEI. CDR3 sequence (DNA): TGTGCCAGCAGGCCACTAGCGGGAGGACGCACAGATACGCAGTATTTT. Translating gives CASRPLAGGRTDTQYF.

The chain joins TRBV30 to TRBJ1-6; D is unresolved. V gave up 0 bases and J gave up 7 bases, with 7 bases separating them. Germline V gene lookup returns CDR1 GTSNPN and CDR2 SVGIG (reference sequence). The CDR3 is made up of 13 amino acids. CDR3 DNA sequence: TGTGCCTGGAGTGTACAAGGGAATTCACCCCTCCACTTT. This gives the protein CAWSVQGNSPLHF.

This clone was observed many times. This rearrangement joins TRBV29-1 to TRBJ1-6; D call uncertain. The CDR3 covers 13 residues. V lost 6 bases to trimming and J lost 7 bases, with 13 bases between them. Germline assignment: CDR1 SQVTM and CDR2 ANQGSEA. CDR3 residues: CSVIVTENSPLHF. The DNA for the CDR3 is TGCAGCGTGATAGTGACGGAAAATTCACCCCTCCACTTT.

V is TRBV10-1 and J is TRBJ2-3; 7 nucleotides match TRBD1. Trimming at V came to 4 bases and at J to 7 bases, leaving 11 bases not matched to a gene. Germline V gene sequence: CDR1 WNHNN, CDR2 SYGVQD (reference sequence). This CDR3 is built from 15 residues. DNA for the CDR3: TGCGCCAGCAGTGTCCCCGGACAGGAAACTAATACGCAGTATTTT. Translating it yields CASSVPGQETNTQYF.

J is TRBJ1-2 and V is TRBV2; TRBD1 is a possible D gene (5 bases). V was cut by 1 base and J by 8 bases, with 8 bases left in between. In germline, CDR1 is SNHLY, CDR2 FYNNEI. The CDR3 covers 12 residues. The CDR3 reads CASSEGWDGYTF. The CDR3 nucleotides are TGTGCCAGCAGTGAAGGGTGGGACGGCTACACCTTC.

The rearrangement uses TRBV3-1 (or the pseudogene TRBV3-2) and TRBJ2-5, with D possibly TRBD1 on 7 matching bases. The CDR3 is 15 amino acids. The V end was cut by 4 bases, the J end by 9 bases, with 21 bases between. Germline CDR1 is LGHDT and CDR2 is YNNKEL (reference sequence). In DNA, the CDR3 is TGTGCCAGCAGCCCGTCCCCGGGGGCTACAGGGGCCCAGTACTTC. Protein product: CASSPSPGATGAQYF.

This chain connects TRBV30 to TRBJ2-7, with 10 positions matching TRBD1. V gave up 1 base and J gave up 2 bases; unmatched junction bases: 11. This CDR3 has 17 residues. Per germline, CDR1 GTSNPN and CDR2 SVGIG (reference sequence). This chain's CDR3 is CAWSGGQGRMSAYEQYV. CDR3 bases: TGTGCCTGGAGTGGGGGACAGGGGCGCATGAGCGCCTACGAGCAGTACGTC.

This sequence joins TRBV19 and TRBJ1-5, with TRBD1 matching over 7 bases. The germline gives CDR1 LNHDA, CDR2 SQIVND (reference sequence). Trimming at V came to 0 bases and at J to 8 bases, leaving 13 bases not matched to a gene. The CDR3 runs 17 residues. CDR3 sequence (DNA): TGTGCCAGTAGTATAGATGGGGGGCAGGGGGTGGGCAAGCCCCAGCATTTT. This sequence encodes CASSIDGGQGVGKPQHF.

This rearrangement joins TRBV18 to TRBJ2-1; 7 nucleotides align to TRBD1. V dropped 3 bases and J dropped 5; count of bases not matched to a gene: 4. This CDR3 has 14 residues. Germline assignment: CDR1 KGHSH and CDR2 LQKENI. CDR3 loop: CASSPGTADNEQFF. The CDR3, as DNA: TGTGCCAGCTCACCCGGGACAGCGGACAATGAGCAGTTCTTC.

This clone was seen more than once but under ten times. This chain connects TRBV9 to TRBJ1-6; no definite D call. Germline-derived CDR1 and CDR2 are SGDLS and YYNGEE. Trimming took off 2 bases at V and 11 bases at J, with 14 bases between the two ends. This CDR3 is built from 14 residues. CDR3 DNA sequence: TGTGCCAGCAGCGTCGCGGATCTCCTAGCACCCCTCCACTTT. This codes for CASSVADLLAPLHF.

The V gene is TRBV19, the J gene TRBJ2-1, with D uncertain. V shed 3 bases and J shed 7 bases, with 4 bases lying between them. The CDR3 has 11 amino acids. The germline gives CDR1 LNHDA, CDR2 SQIVND (reference sequence). The CDR3 DNA follows: TGTGCCAGTAGTATTTTTAATGAGCAGTTCTTC. As protein: CASSIFNEQFF. Full variable domain (rest looked up from reference TRBV19 and TRBJ2-1): DGGITQSPKYLFRKEGQNVTLSCEQNLNHDAMYWYRQDPGQGLRLIYYSQIVNDFQKGDIAEGYSVSREKKESFPLTVTSAQKNPTAFYLCASSIFNEQFFGPGTRLTVL.

This chain uses TRBV5-1 with TRBJ2-3; 7 bases match TRBD2. The CDR3 has 15 residues. Looked up from germline, CDR1 is SGHRS and CDR2 is YFSETQ. With V trimmed by 2 bases and J by 2 bases, 5 bases remained unmatched. DNA of the CDR3: TGCGCCAGCAGCTTACTAGCGCAGATCACAGATACGCAGTATTTT. The encoded protein is CASSLLAQITDTQYF.